What follows are 9 T cell receptor beta chains derived from one specimen sequenced in a study of a mutant IDH1 vaccine in newly diagnosed glioma. No antigen has been assigned to these receptors. Sequenced by immunoSEQ multiplex PCR; TCRdb stores in-frame clones only, minus some. This table has roughly 28,000 clones, around 89% appearing once. Documented time point: week 5, during vaccination. Mutant IDH1 20-mer peptide, at 300 ug, made up each vaccine dose, with topical imiquimod. The material was PBMCs, obtained from a glioma patient whose treatment included an IDH1 peptide vaccine. These receptors came from a man in his late teens or twenties with glioma.

V usage is TRBV6-6 and J usage is TRBJ1-1; D call uncertain. Germline V gives CDR1 MNHNY, CDR2 SVGAGI (reference sequence). V lost 4 bases, J lost 7 bases, and 13 bases lay in between. The CDR3 is 13 residues long. The CDR3 sequence: CASSFRPTGEAFF. CDR3 bases: TGTGCCAGCAGTTTCCGTCCAACGGGTGAAGCTTTCTTT.

The chain recombines TRBV28 with TRBJ1-1; possibly TRBD1 for D (6 bases). CDR1 and CDR2 from the germline V gene are MDHEN and SYDVKM. The CDR3 loop spans 15 amino acids. The V gene lost 8 bases and the J gene lost 5 bases, with 21 bases spanning the gap. The DNA for the CDR3 is TGTGCCAGCCGATTCGCAGGGGTTAAAGGGACTGAAGCTTTCTTT. Protein product: CASRFAGVKGTEAFF. Looking up the rest from reference TRBV28 and TRBJ1-1 gives the full variable domain: DVKVTQSSRYLVKRTGEKVFLECVQDMDHENMFWYRQDPGLGLRLIYFSYDVKMKEKGDIPEGYSVSREKKERFSLILESASTNQTSMYLCASRFAGVKGTEAFFGQGTRLTVV.

The chain combines TRBV15 with TRBJ1-2; D is possibly TRBD1 (5 bases). V lost 5 bases, J lost 6 bases, and 10 bases lay in between. Germline V gene sequence: CDR1 LNHNV, CDR2 YYDKDF (reference sequence). The CDR3 is 12 residues long. CDR3 amino acids: CATSFRDHGYTF. In DNA, the CDR3 is TGTGCCACCAGCTTCAGGGACCATGGCTACACCTTC. The whole variable domain, remainder taken from reference TRBV15 and TRBJ1-2, is DAMVIQNPRYQVTQFGKPVTLSCSQTLNHNVMYWYQQKSSQAPKLLFHYYDKDFNNEADTPDNFQSRRPNTSFCFLDIRSPGLGDTAMYLCATSFRDHGYTFGSGTRLTVV.

The chain employs TRBV7-2 and TRBJ1-1; weak D call: TRBD1 (6 bases). Germline values: CDR1 SGHTA, CDR2 FQGNSA. The ends were cut back, 7 bases at V and 5 bases at J, with 20 bases in the middle. The CDR3 spans 15 residues. The CDR3, as DNA: TGTGCCAGCACCCAGGGGAGGGTTGGGGATACTGAAGCTTTCTTT. This translates into CASTQGRVGDTEAFF.

The V gene is TRBV4-2, the J gene TRBJ2-1; 9 bases align to TRBD2. CDR3 length: 16 residues. CDR1 LGHNA and CDR2 YNFKEQ come from the germline V gene. The J segment lost 6 bases and the V segment lost 3 bases, leaving 9 bases of the junction unmatched. In DNA form, the CDR3 reads TGTGCCAGCAGCCAGTTAACTAGCGGGCGTGGCAATGAGCAGTTCTTC. It codes for CASSQLTSGRGNEQFF.

This sequence joins TRBV6-5 and TRBJ2-3; 8 bases map to TRBD2. Germline V gene sequence: CDR1 MNHEY, CDR2 SVGAGI. V shed 0 bases and J 0 bases; nucleotides not matched to a gene: 2. CDR3 size: 16 residues. This chain's CDR3 is CASSYSSSGSTDTQYF. In nucleotides, the CDR3 is TGTGCCAGCAGTTACTCTTCTAGCGGGAGCACAGATACGCAGTATTTT.

The V gene is TRBV2, the J gene TRBJ2-5, with 12 positions matching TRBD2. The CDR3 runs to 13 residues. The V and J ends lost 8 bases and 4 bases, in that order; junction bases with no gene match: 2. The germline gives CDR1 SNHLY, CDR2 FYNNEI. The DNA for the CDR3 is TGTGCCAGCGCTAGCGGGAGGGGAGAGACCCAGTACTTC. Translation: CASASGRGETQYF.

The V call is TRBV2, the J call TRBJ1-4; D not certain. V was pared by 6 bases and J by 0 bases, with 8 bases between. Germline V gene sequence: CDR1 SNHLY, CDR2 FYNNEI. The CDR3 has 14 amino acids. The CDR3 reads CASRAIATNEKLFF. The CDR3 nucleotides read TGTGCCAGCAGGGCAATTGCAACTAATGAAAAACTGTTTTTT.

The rearrangement uses TRBV11-3 and TRBJ1-1; TRBD1 matches at 8 bases. This CDR3 is built from 13 residues. V was clipped by 6 bases and J by 3 bases; unmatched bases: 3. Per the germline V gene, CDR1 is SGHNT and CDR2 is YENEEA. This CDR3 is CASSQQGDTEAFF. CDR3 sequence (DNA): TGTGCCAGCAGTCAACAGGGGGACACTGAAGCTTTCTTT.